This TCR beta chain was documented in a study of long-term antiretroviral therapy in people with HIV. immunoSEQ v3.0 was run at survey level. Profiled with immunoSEQ multiplex PCR; TCRdb holds only in-frame clones, not every one. The repertoire includes 30,000 to 40,000 clones, 79% of them detected once, and approximately 3.2% sits in the top ten. V lost 5 bases and J lost 8; bases outside the gene matches: 10. This CDR3 contains 14 residues. The germline V gene encodes CDR1 SGHRS and CDR2 YFSETQ. The specimen was unsorted PBMCs, collected 1.9 years after starting antiretroviral therapy. The chain carries TRBV5-1 and TRBJ1-1; 9 positions agree with TRBD1. The TCR comes from a man aged 18 to 30 with HIV. Here the CDR3 reads CASRRGQGDLEAFF. DNA for the CDR3: TGCGCCAGCAGGAGGGGACAGGGTGACCTCGAAGCTTTCTTT.